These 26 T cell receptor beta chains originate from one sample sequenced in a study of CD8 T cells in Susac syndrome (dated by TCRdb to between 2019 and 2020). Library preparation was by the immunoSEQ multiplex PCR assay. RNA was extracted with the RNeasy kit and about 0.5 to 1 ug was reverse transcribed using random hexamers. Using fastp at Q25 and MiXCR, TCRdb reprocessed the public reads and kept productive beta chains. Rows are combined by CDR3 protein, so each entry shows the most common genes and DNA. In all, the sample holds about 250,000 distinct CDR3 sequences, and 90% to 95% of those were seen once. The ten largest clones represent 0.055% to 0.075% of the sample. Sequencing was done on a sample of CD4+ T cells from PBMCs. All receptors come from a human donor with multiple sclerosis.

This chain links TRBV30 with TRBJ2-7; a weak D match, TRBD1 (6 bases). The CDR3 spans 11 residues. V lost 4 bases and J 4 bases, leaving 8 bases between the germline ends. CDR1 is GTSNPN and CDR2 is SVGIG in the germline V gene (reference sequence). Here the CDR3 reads CAWTGAYEQYF. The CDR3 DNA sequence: TGTGCCTGGACAGGGGCTTACGAGCAGTACTTC.

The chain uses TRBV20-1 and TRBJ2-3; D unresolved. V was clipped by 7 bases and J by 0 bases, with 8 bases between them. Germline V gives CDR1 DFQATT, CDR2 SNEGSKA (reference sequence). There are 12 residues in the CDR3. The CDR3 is CSGLESTDTQYF. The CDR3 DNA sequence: TGCAGTGGGTTGGAGAGCACAGATACGCAGTATTTT.

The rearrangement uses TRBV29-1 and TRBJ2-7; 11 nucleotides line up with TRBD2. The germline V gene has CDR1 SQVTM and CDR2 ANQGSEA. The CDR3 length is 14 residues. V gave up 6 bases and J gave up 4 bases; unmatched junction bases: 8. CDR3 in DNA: TGCAGCGTCCCCGGGACTAGCGGAGAATACGAGCAGTACGTC. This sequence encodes CSVPGTSGEYEQYV.

The CDR3 bases are TGTGCCAGCAGTGGCGGACAGGGCTACACTGAAGCTTTCTTT. Encoded protein: CASSGGQGYTEAFF. The V call is TRBV27, the J call TRBJ1-1; 8 bases are a match to TRBD1. This CDR3 is 14 amino acids long. With 5 bases clipped from V and 3 bases from J, the junction kept 5 bases outside the gene matches. The germline CDR1 and CDR2 sequences are MNHEY and SMNVEV (reference sequence).

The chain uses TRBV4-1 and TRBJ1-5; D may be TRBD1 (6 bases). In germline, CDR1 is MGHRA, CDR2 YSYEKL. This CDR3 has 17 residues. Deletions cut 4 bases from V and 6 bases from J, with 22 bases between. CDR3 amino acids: CASSLLTQGIGSQPQHF. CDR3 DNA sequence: TGCGCCAGCAGCCTCCTCACCCAGGGGATTGGGAGTCAGCCCCAGCATTTT.

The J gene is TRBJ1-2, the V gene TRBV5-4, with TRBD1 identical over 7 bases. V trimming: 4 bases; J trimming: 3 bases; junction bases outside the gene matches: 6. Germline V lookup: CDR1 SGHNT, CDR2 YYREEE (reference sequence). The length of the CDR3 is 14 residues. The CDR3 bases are TGTGCCAGCAGCCCGACCGACAGGGACTATGGCTACACCTTC. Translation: CASSPTDRDYGYTF.

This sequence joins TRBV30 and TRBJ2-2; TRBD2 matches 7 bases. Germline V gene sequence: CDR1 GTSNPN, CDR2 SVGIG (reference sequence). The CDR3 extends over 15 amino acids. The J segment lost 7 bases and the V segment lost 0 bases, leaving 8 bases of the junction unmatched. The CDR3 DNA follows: TGTGCCTGGAGTGTAGCGGTGAGGGAGGGCGGGGAGCTGTTTTTT. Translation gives CAWSVAVREGGELFF.

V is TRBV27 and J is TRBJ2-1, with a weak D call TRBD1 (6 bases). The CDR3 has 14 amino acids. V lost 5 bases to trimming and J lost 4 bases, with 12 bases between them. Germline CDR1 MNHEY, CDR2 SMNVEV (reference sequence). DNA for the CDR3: TGTGCCAGCAGTAGGGCAGGGGAATACAATGAGCAGTTCTTC. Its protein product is CASSRAGEYNEQFF.

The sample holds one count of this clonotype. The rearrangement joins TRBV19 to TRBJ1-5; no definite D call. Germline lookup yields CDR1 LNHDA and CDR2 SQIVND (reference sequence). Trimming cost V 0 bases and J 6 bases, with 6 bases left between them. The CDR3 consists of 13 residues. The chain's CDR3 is CASSIDTVQPQHF. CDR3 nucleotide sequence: TGTGCCAGTAGTATAGACACGGTTCAGCCCCAGCATTTT.

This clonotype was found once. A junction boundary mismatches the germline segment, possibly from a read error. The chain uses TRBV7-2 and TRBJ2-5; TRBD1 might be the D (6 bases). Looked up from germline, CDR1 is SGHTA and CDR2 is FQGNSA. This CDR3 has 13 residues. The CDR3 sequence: CASSLGPRDTVFF. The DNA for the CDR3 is TGTGCCAGCAGCTTGGGTCCAAGGGACACAGTGTTCTTC.

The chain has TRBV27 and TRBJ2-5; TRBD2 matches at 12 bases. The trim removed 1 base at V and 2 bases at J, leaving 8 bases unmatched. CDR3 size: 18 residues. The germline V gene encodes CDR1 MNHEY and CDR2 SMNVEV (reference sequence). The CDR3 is CASSLYLTSGRPQETQYF. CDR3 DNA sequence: TGTGCCAGCAGTTTATATCTTACTAGCGGGAGGCCACAAGAGACCCAGTACTTC.

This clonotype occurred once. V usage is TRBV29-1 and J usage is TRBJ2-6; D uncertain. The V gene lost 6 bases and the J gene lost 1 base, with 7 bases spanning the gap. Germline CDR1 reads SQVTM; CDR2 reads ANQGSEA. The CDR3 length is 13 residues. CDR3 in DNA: TGCAGCGTGTTACGTTCTGGGGCCAACGTCCTGACTTTC. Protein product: CSVLRSGANVLTF.

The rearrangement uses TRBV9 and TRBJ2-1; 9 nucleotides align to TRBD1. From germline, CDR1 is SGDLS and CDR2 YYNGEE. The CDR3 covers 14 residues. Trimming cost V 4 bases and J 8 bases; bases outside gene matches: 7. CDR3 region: CASSLGTGIHEQFF. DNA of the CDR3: TGTGCCAGCAGCCTAGGGACAGGGATCCATGAGCAGTTCTTC.

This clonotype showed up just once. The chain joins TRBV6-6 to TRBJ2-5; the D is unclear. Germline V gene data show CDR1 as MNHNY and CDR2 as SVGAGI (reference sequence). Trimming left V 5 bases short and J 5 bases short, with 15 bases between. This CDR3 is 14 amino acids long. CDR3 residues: CASSHSGPKETQYF. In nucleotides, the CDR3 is TGTGCCAGCAGTCATTCCGGGCCTAAGGAGACCCAGTACTTC.

CDR3 residues: CASSLTGGTDTQYF. The CDR3 DNA follows: TGTGCCAGCAGCTTAACAGGGGGCACAGATACGCAGTATTTT. This chain joins TRBV7-3 and TRBJ2-3; a weak D match, TRBD1 (5 bases). The CDR3 is 14 amino acids. CDR1 SGHTA and CDR2 FQGTGA come from the germline V gene. The V and J ends lost 0 bases and 1 base respectively, with 5 bases between them. The complete variable domain, with remaining parts taken from reference TRBV7-3 and TRBJ2-3, reads GAGVSQTPSNKVTEKGKYVELRCDPISGHTALYWYRQSLGQGPEFLIYFQGTGAADDSGLPNDRFFAVRPEGSVSTLKIQRTERGDSAVYLCASSLTGGTDTQYFGPGTRLTVL.

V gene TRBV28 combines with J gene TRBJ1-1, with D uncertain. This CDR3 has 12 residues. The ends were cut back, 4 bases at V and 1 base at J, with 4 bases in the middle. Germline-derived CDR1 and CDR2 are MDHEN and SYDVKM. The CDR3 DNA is TGTGCCAGCAGTTCGGGGAACACTGAAGCTTTCTTT. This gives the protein CASSSGNTEAFF.

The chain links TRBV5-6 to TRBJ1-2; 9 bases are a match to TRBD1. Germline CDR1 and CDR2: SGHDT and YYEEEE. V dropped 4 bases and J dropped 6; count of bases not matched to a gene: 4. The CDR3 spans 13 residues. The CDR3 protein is CASSRDRAHGYTF. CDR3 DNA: TGTGCCAGCAGCCGGGACAGGGCTCATGGCTACACCTTC.

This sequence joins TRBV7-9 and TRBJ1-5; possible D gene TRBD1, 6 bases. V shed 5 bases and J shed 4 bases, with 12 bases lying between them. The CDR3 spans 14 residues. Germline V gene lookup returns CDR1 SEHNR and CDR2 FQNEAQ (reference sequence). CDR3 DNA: TGTGCCAGCAGCCAGGACAGTGCGAATCAGCCCCAGCATTTT. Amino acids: CASSQDSANQPQHF.

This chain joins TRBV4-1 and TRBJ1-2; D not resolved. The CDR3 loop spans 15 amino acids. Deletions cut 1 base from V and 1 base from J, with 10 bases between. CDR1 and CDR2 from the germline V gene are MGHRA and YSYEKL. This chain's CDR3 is CASSQGTGINYGYTF. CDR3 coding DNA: TGCGCCAGCAGCCAAGGAACGGGTATTAACTATGGCTACACCTTC.

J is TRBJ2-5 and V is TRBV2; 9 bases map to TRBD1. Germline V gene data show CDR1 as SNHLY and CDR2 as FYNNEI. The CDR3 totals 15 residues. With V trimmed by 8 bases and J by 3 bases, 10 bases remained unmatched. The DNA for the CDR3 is TGTGCCAGCGGATCCCGAAGGACAGGGGAAGAGACCCAGTACTTC. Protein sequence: CASGSRRTGEETQYF.

The chain's CDR3 is CASSLARLVNTDTQYF. CDR3 nucleotides: TGTGCCAGCAGCTTAGCGCGGCTAGTCAACACAGATACGCAGTATTTT. The chain carries TRBV7-2 and TRBJ2-3, with D hard to call. The V end lost 0 bases, the J end lost 2 bases, and 12 bases lay between the germline ends. Germline values: CDR1 SGHTA, CDR2 FQGNSA. The CDR3 sequence is 16 residues long. The full variable domain, its missing parts supplied by reference TRBV7-2 and TRBJ2-3, is GAGVSQSPSNKVTEKGKDVELRCDPISGHTALYWYRQSLGQGLEFLIYFQGNSAPDKSGLPSDRFSAERTGGSVSTLTIQRTQQEDSAVYLCASSLARLVNTDTQYFGPGTRLTVL.

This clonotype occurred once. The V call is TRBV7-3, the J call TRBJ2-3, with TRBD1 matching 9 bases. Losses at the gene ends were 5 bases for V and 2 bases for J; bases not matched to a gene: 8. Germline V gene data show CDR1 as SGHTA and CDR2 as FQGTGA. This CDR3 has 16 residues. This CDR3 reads CASSPHRGLPTDTQYF. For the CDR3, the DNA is TGTGCCAGCAGCCCGCACAGGGGGCTACCCACAGATACGCAGTATTTT.

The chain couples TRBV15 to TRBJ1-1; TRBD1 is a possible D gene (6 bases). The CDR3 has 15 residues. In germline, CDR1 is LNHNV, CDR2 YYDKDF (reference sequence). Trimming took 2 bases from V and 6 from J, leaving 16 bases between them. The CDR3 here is CATSRRGTGGAEAFF. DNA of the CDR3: TGTGCCACCAGCAGACGGGGAACGGGGGGCGCTGAAGCTTTCTTT.

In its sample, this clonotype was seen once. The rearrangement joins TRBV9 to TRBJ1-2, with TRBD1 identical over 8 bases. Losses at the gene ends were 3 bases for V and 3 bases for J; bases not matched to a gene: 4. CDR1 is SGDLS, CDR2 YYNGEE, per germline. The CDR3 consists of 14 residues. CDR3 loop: CASSGQGRDYGYTF. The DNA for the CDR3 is TGTGCCAGCAGCGGACAGGGGCGAGACTATGGCTACACCTTC.

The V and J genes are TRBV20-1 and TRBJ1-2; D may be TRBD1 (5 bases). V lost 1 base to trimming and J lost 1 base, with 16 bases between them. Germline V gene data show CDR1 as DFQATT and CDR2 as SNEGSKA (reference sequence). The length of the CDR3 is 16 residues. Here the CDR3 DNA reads TGCAGTGCTAGAGTGGAGGGGCAGGCCATTAACTATGGCTACACCTTC. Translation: CSARVEGQAINYGYTF.

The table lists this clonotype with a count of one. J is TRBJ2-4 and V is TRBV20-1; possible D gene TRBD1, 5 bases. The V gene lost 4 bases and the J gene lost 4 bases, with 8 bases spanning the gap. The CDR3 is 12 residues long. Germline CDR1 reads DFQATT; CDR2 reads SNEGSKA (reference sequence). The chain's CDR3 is CSAKRQKNIQYF. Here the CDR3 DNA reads TGCAGTGCTAAAAGACAGAAAAACATTCAGTACTTC.